The sequence of this T cell receptor beta chain was determined in a study of blood T cell repertoires in COVID-19. Looking at the study overall: The study drew acute and convalescent COVID-19 samples from the United States, Italy and Spain.

The sample holds one count of this clone. As handled by the study authors: Estimation of nucleated cell counts relied on the amplification of reference gene primers. Data came from immunoSEQ multiplex PCR; TCRdb stores just in-frame clones and leaves some out. The D gene and trimming were derived from the DNA, and the V and J assignments and clone size from that table. The sample lists approximately 180,000 clones; approximately 82% were seen once. This CDR3 has 16 amino acids. The sample taken for sequencing was PBMCs or T cells enriched from blood (not recorded which). V is TRBV21-1 and J is TRBJ2-7; the table's D call, TRBD1, was not checked against the DNA. TRBV21-1 is labeled a pseudogene. The source is a man aged 50-59 years who had recovered from COVID-19. CDR3 in DNA: TGTGCCAGCAGCAAACGTAATAGACAGAACTCCTACGAGCAGTACTTC. Its translation: CASSKRNRQNSYEQYF.